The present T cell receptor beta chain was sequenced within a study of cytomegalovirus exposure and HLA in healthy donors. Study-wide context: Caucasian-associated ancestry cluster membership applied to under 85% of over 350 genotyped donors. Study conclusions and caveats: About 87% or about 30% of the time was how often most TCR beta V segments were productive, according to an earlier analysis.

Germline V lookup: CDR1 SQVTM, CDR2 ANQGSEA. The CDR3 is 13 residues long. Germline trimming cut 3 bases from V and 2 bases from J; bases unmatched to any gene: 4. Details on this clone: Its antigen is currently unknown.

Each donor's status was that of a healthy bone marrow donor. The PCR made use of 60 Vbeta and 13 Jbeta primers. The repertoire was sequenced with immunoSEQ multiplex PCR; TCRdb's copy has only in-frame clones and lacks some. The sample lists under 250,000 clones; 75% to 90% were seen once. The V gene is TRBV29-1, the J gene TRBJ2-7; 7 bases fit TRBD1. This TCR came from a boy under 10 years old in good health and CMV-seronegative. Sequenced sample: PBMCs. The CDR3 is CSVEGDSTYEQYF. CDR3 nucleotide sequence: TGCAGCGTTGAGGGGGACAGTACCTACGAGCAGTACTTC.